These 3 T cell receptor beta chains share one sample of origin, sequenced in a study of CD8+ T cells in alopecia areata. Once RNA had been extracted, it was reverse transcribed into cDNA to act as the sequencing template. Profiled with immunoSEQ multiplex PCR; TCRdb holds only in-frame clones, not every one. The table shows a few hundred thousand clones, with under 80% occurring only once. Material: CD4+ T cells sorted from blood, obtained at week 0. All receptors come from a human donor with alopecia areata.

The chain has TRBV30 and TRBJ2-3; weak D call: TRBD2 (5 bases). This CDR3 contains 15 residues. With 0 bases removed from V and 6 bases from J, the gap between germline ends came to 16 bases. CDR1 and CDR2 (germline): GTSNPN, SVGIG (reference sequence). This chain's CDR3 is CAWSVPGRMGDTQYF. Written as DNA, the CDR3 is TGTGCCTGGAGTGTCCCGGGAAGGATGGGGGATACGCAGTATTTT.

This clone was detected a few times. This chain links TRBV2 with TRBJ2-7, with 12 bases identical to TRBD2. This CDR3 has 15 amino acids. Germline V gene lookup returns CDR1 SNHLY and CDR2 FYNNEI. V was pared by 6 bases and J by 2 bases, with 5 bases of the junction left unmatched. This CDR3 reads CASSTWTSGAYEQYF. CDR3 bases: TGTGCCAGCAGCACCTGGACTAGCGGGGCCTACGAGCAGTACTTC.

This sequence joins TRBV9 and TRBJ1-6, with 7 bases aligning to TRBD1. This CDR3 spans 15 amino acids. From germline, CDR1 is SGDLS and CDR2 YYNGEE. With V trimmed by 3 bases and J by 10 bases, 10 bases remained unmatched. CDR3: CASSATTGKGSPLHF. Here the CDR3 DNA reads TGTGCCAGCAGCGCCACGACAGGGAAGGGATCACCCCTCCACTTT.